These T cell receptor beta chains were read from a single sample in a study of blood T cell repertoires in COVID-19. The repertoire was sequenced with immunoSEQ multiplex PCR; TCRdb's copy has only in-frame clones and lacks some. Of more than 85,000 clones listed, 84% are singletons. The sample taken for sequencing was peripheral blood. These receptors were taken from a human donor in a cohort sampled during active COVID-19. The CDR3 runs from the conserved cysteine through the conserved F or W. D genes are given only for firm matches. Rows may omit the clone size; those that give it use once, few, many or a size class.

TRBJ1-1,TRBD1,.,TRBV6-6,CASNHRGGAKTEAFF,TGTGCCAGCAATCACAGAGGGGGCGCAAAAACTGAAGCTTTCTTT
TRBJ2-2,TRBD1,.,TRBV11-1,CASSLDRGANTGELFF,TGTGCCAGCAGCCTCGACAGGGGCGCGAACACCGGGGAGCTGTTTTTT
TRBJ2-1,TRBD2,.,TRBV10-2,CASSEIVAGVRNEQFF,TGCGCCAGCAGTGAAATCGTAGCGGGGGTTAGAAATGAGCAGTTCTTC
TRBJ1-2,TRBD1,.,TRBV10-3,CAISGGQGMGGYTF,TGTGCCATCAGTGGGGGACAGGGGATGGGTGGCTACACCTTC
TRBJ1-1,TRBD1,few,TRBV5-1,CASSPDNRGGTEAFF,TGCGCCAGCAGCCCAGACAACAGGGGGGGCACTGAAGCTTTCTTT
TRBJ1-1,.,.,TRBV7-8,CASSLAGPGNTEAFF,TGTGCCAGCAGCTTAGCGGGGCCAGGGAACACTGAAGCTTTCTTT
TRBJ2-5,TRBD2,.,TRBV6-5,CASRPVGGGQETQYF,TGTGCCAGCAGACCCGTAGGCGGGGGGCAAGAGACCCAGTACTTC
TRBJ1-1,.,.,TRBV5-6,CASSLWSRVSEAFF,TGTGCCAGCAGCTTGTGGTCGAGGGTATCTGAAGCTTTCTTT
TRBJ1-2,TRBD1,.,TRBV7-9,CASSGDRGPYGYTF,TGTGCCAGCAGCGGGGACAGGGGTCCGTATGGCTACACCTTC
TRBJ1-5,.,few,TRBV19,CASRKQNSNQPQHF,TGTGCCAGTAGGAAACAGAATAGCAATCAGCCCCAGCATTTT
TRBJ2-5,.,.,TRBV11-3,CASSLSGVNQETQYF,TGTGCCAGCAGCTTATCGGGGGTCAACCAAGAGACCCAGTACTTC
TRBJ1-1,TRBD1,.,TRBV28,CASSLRNRGLMNTEAFF,TGTGCCAGCAGTCTGCGAAACAGGGGGCTCATGAACACTGAAGCTTTCTTT
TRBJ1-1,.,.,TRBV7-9,CASSLEVRVTEAFF,TGTGCCAGCAGCTTAGAAGTCAGGGTAACTGAAGCTTTCTTT
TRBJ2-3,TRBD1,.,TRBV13,CASSLETGQGYTDTQYF,TGTGCCAGCAGCTTAGAAACGGGACAGGGCTACACAGATACGCAGTATTTT